This T cell receptor (beta chain) was recovered during a study of blood T cell repertoires in COVID-19. The CDR3 length is 15 residues. Deletions cut 0 bases from V and 5 bases from J, with 11 bases between. CDR1 is SGHRS, CDR2 YFSETQ, per germline. Generated by immunoSEQ multiplex PCR, the TCRdb table keeps only in-frame clones and is missing some. The sample consists of a few hundred thousand clones, less than 90% of them appearing once. Recruitment covered about 25 US areas and drew participants whose ages spanned about 18 to 95 years. Exposed volunteers were people who met a COVID-19 case within 2 weeks before study entry.

The chain has TRBV5-1 and TRBJ2-2, with D possibly being TRBD1 (6 bases). The receptor comes from a woman under 40 who had been exposed to COVID-19. Sequenced material: PBMCs or T cells enriched from blood (not recorded which). The DNA for the CDR3 is TGCGCCAGCAGCTTGGACAGGGTCGGGACCGGGGAGCTGTTTTTT. Protein product: CASSLDRVGTGELFF.